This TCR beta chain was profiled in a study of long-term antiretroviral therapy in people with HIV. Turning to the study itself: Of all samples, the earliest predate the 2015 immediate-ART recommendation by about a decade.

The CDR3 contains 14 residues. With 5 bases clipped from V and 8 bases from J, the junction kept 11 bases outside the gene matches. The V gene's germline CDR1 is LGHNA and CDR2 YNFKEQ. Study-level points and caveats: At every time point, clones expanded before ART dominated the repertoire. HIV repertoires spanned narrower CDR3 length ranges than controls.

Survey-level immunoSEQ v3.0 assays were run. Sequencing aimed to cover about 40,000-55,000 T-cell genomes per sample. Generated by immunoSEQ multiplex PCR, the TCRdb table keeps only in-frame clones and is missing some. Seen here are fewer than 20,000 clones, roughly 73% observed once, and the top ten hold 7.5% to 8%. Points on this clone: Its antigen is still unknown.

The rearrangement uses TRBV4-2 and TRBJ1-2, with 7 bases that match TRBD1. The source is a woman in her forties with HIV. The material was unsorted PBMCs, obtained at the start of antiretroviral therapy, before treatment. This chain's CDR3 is CASSEADRVNGYTF. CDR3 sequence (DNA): TGTGCCAGCAGCGAAGCCGACAGGGTCAACGGCTACACCTTC.